This T cell receptor beta chain is from a study of human T cells and chemical hapten exposure. The wider study: There were per-sample TCR yield variations, arising mainly from small pooled library volume differences. Points from the study as a whole: Among expanded TCRs, significantly more large CDR3 similarity clusters formed than among controls.

TCRdb reprocessed the RACE reads via MiXCR and lists one record per CDR3 protein. Counted here are a few hundred thousand distinct CDR3 sequences, around 6% occurring once; the ten biggest clones make up 5% to 6%. Regarding time point: patch test 2, 6 weeks after DPC sensitization. Documented treatment: therapeutic diphenylcyclopropenone sensitization with weekly scalp DPC. Blood draws came first, before each patch test. This clonotype was counted a few times. No antigen is known for it. CDR1 and CDR2 from the germline V gene are SGHTA and FQGNSA. This CDR3 has 14 amino acids. Losses at the gene ends were 4 bases for V and 8 bases for J; bases not matched to a gene: 6.

The clonotype was recovered from a woman aged 18-30 years with alopecia areata. Some clones in this sample may be carry-over from other donors' samples. The sequences come from whole blood, collected in connection with sensitization to the hapten diphenylcyclopropenone (DPC). This sequence joins TRBV7-2 and TRBJ2-3; 10 bases map to TRBD1. CDR3 amino acids: CASSSTGGAGTQYF. The CDR3 bases are TGTGCCAGCAGCTCGACAGGGGGCGCGGGTACGCAGTATTTT.